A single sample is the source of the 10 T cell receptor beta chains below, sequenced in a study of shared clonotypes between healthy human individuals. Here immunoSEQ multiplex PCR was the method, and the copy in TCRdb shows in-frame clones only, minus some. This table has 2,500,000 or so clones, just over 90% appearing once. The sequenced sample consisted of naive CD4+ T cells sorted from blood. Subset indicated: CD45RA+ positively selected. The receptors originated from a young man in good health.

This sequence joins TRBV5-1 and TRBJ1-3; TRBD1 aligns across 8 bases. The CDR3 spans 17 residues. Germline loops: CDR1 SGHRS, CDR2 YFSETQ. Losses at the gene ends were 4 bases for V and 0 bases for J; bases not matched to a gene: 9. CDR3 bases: TGCGCCAGCAGCCTAGGACAGGGAAAATTCTCTGGAAACACCATATATTTT. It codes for CASSLGQGKFSGNTIYF.

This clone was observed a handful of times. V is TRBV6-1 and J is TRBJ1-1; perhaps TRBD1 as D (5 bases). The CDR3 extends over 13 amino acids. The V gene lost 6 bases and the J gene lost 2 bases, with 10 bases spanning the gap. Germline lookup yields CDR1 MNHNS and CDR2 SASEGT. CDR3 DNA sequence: TGTGCCAGCAGGGACGGACATAACACTGAAGCTTTCTTT. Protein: CASRDGHNTEAFF.

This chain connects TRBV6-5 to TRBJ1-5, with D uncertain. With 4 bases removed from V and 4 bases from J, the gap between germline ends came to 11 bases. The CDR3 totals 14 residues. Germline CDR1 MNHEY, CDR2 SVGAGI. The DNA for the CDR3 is TGTGCCAGCAGTTCCACCTCGCCGAATCAGCCCCAGCATTTT. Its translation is CASSSTSPNQPQHF.

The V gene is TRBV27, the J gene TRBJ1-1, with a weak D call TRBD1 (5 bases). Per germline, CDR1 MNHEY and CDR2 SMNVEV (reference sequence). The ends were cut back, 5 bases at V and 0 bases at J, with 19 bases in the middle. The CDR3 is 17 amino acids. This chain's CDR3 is CASSRLTGRRMNTEAFF. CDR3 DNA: TGTGCCAGCAGTCGACTAACGGGACGGAGGATGAACACTGAAGCTTTCTTT.

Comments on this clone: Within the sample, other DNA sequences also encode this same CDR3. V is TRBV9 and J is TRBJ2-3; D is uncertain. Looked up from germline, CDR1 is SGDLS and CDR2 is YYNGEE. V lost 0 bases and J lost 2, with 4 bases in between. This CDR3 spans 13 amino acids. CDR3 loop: CASSVGLTDTQYF. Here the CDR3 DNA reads TGTGCCAGCAGCGTAGGACTCACAGATACGCAGTATTTT.

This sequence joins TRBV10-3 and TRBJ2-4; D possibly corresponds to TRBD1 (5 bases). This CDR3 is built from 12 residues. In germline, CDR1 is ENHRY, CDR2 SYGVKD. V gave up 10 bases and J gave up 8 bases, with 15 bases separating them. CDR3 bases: TGTGCCAAGACAGTGGAATGCCACATTCAGTACTTC. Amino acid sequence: CAKTVECHIQYF.

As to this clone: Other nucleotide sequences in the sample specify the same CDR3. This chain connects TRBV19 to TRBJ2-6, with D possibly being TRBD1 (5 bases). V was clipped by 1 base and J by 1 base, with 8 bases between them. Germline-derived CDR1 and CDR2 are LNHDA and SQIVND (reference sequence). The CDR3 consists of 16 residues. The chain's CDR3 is CASSIVPGSGANVLTF. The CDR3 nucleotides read TGTGCCAGTAGTATAGTCCCAGGGTCTGGGGCCAACGTCCTGACTTTC.

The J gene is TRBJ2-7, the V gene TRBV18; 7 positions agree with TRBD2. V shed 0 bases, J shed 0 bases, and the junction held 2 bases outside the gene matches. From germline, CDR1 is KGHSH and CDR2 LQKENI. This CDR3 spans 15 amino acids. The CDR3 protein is CASSPPGGTSYEQYF. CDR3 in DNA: TGTGCCAGCTCACCACCCGGGGGGACCTCCTACGAGCAGTACTTC.

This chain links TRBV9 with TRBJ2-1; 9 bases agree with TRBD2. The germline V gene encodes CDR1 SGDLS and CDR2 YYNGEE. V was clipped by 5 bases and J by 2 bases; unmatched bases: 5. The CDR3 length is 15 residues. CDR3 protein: CASREASGAYNEQFF. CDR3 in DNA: TGTGCCAGCAGGGAAGCTAGCGGGGCCTACAATGAGCAGTTCTTC.

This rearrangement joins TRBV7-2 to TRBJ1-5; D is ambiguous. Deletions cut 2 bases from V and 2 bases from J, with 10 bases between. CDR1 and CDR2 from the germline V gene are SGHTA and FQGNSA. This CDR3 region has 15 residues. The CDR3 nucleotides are TGTGCCAGCAGCTTAAAGGGTGGCGGCAATCAGCCCCAGCATTTT. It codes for CASSLKGGGNQPQHF.